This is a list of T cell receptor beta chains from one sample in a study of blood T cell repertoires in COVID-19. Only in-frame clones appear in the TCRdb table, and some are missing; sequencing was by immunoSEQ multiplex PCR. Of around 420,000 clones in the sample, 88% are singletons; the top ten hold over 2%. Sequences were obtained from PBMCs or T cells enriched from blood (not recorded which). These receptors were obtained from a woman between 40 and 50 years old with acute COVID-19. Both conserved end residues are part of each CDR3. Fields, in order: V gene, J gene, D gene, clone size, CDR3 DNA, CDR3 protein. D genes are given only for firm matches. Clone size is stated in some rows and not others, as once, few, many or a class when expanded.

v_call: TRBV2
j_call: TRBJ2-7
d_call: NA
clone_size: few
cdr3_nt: TGTGCCAGCAGTGATAGGACAGATACCTACGAGCAGTACTTC
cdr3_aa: CASSDRTDTYEQYF

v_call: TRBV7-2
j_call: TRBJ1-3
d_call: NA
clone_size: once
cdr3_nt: TGTGCCAGCAGCGAGAGGAACAGGGCGGGTGGAAACACCATATATTTT
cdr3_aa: CASSERNRAGGNTIYF

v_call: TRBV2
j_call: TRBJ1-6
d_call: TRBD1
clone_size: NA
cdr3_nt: TGTGCCAGCAGTTTCACAGGGGATGGTTCACCCCTCCACTTT
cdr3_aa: CASSFTGDGSPLHF

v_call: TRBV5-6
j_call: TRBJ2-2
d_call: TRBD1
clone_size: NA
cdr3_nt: TGTGCCAGCAGCTTGGACAGGGGGGCTGGGGAGCTGTTTTTT
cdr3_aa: CASSLDRGAGELFF

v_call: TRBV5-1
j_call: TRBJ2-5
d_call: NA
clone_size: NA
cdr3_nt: TGCGCCAGCGGAGACAGCCAAGAGACCCAGTACTTC
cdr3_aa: CASGDSQETQYF

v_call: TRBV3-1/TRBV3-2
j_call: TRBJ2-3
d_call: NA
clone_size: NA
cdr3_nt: TGTGCCAGCAGATTCTCAGATACGCAGTATTTT
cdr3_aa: CASRFSDTQYF

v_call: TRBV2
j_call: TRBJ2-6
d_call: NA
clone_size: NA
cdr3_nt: TGTGCCAGCAGACGGGCCCCGGGACTTACCAGCTCTGGGGCCAACGTCCTGACTTTC
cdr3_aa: CASRRAPGLTSSGANVLTF

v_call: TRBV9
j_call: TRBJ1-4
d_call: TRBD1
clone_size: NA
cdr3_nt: TGTGCCAGCAGCGTCGGGACAGCCGAACGAAAACTGTTTTTT
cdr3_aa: CASSVGTAERKLFF

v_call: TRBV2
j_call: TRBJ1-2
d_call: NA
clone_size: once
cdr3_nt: TGTGCCAGCAGTGCGGGGTTTGACTATGGCTACACCTTC
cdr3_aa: CASSAGFDYGYTF

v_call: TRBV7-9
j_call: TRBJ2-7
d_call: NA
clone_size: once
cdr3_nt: TGTGCCAGCAGCTTAGCTCTCAGGGGAAATTGGACCTCCTACGAGCAGTACTTC
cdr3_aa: CASSLALRGNWTSYEQYF

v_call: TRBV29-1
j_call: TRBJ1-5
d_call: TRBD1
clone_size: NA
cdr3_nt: TGCAGCGGCGACAGGGGCCAAAATCAGCCCCAGCATTTT
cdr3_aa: CSGDRGQNQPQHF

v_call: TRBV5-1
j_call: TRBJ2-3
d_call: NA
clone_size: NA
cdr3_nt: TGCGCCAGCAGCTTGGGGAGAACAGATACGCAGTATTTT
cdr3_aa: CASSLGRTDTQYF

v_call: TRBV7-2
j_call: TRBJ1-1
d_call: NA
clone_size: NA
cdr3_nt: TGTGCCAGCAGCTTAGAGGGAGTAACGGCTTTCTTT
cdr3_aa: CASSLEGVTAFF

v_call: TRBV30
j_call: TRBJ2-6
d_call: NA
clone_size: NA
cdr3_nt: TGTGCCGGAGCCGTTCGCCCTGGGGCCAACGTCCTGACTTTC
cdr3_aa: CAGAVRPGANVLTF

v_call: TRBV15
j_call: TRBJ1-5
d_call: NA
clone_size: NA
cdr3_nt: TGTGCCACCAGCAGAGATGGCAGAAATAGCAATCAGCCCCAGCATTTT
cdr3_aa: CATSRDGRNSNQPQHF